Presented here are 13 T cell receptor beta chains from one specimen sequenced in a study of T cells in Graves' hyperthyroidism and ophthalmopathy. Authors of the study amplified TCR beta CDR3 regions from RNA transcripts. The HTBI primer set was used in a first-round RT-PCR of the TCR CDR3. TCRdb reanalysed the multiplex PCR reads using MiXCR and keeps one entry per CDR3 protein. This repertoire shows over 500,000 distinct CDR3 sequences, approximately 15% found once; its top ten account for approximately 15%. Specimen: blood. These receptors all stem from a woman aged 40 to 50 with Graves' hyperthyroidism.

This clonotype was detected many times. The chain carries TRBV11-2 and TRBJ1-1; the D is unclear. The CDR3 covers 14 residues. Germline V lookup: CDR1 SGHAT, CDR2 FQNNGV. The V gene lost 3 bases and the J gene lost 4 bases, with 12 bases spanning the gap. The CDR3 is CASSLNWAVTEAFF. The CDR3 DNA is TGTGCCAGCAGCTTGAATTGGGCGGTCACTGAAGCTTTCTTT.

On this clonotype: A clone one base away is much larger, so this may be a read error. Here the CDR3 omits its conserved ending phenylalanine or tryptophan, so a read error is the likely source. The chain carries TRBV11-2 and TRBJ2-5; no firm D call. V was trimmed by 1 base and J by 2 bases, leaving 8 bases between them. Germline V gives CDR1 SGHAT, CDR2 FQNNGV. The CDR3 sequence is 14 residues long. The CDR3 DNA is TGTGCCAGCAGCTTAGGTCGAGGACAAGAGACCCAGTACCTC. Encoded protein: CASSLGRGQETQYL.

This clonotype came up many times. The V gene is TRBV18, the J gene TRBJ2-7; no clear D. This CDR3 is 12 amino acids long. V was clipped by 2 bases and J by 7 bases, with 9 bases between them. Germline values: CDR1 KGHSH, CDR2 LQKENI. The CDR3 DNA reads as TGTGCCAGCTCACCAGCTTTGGGGGAGCAGTACTTC. It translates to CASSPALGEQYF.

The chain's CDR3 is CASSLLAIGYEQYF. Written as DNA, the CDR3 is TGTGCCAGCAGCTTATTAGCGATAGGGTACGAGCAGTACTTC. This sequence joins TRBV7-2 and TRBJ2-7; a weak D match, TRBD2 (5 bases). Germline loops: CDR1 SGHTA, CDR2 FQGNSA. The CDR3 extends over 14 amino acids. V lost 2 bases, J lost 4 bases, and 12 bases lay in between.

This clonotype was detected many times. The chain joins TRBV11-2 to TRBJ1-2; TRBD1 is a possible D gene (5 bases). Deletions cut 1 base from V and 0 bases from J, with 12 bases between. From germline, CDR1 is SGHAT and CDR2 FQNNGV. The CDR3 totals 16 residues. CDR3 region: CASSLGRGFSNYGYTF. The CDR3 DNA reads as TGTGCCAGCAGCTTAGGGCGGGGCTTTTCTAACTATGGCTACACCTTC.

The gene calls are TRBV2 and TRBJ1-2; a possible D gene is TRBD1 (5 bases). V lost 1 base and J lost 7, with 19 bases in between. The CDR3 extends over 16 amino acids. Germline lookup yields CDR1 SNHLY and CDR2 FYNNEI. The CDR3 reads CASSEGRGGAYGGYTF. DNA of the CDR3: TGTGCCAGCAGTGAAGGGCGGGGTGGGGCCTACGGTGGCTACACCTTC.

This chain links TRBV19 with TRBJ2-2; 7 bases line up with TRBD1. V lost 4 bases to trimming and J lost 0 bases; unmatched junction nucleotides: 8. The CDR3 extends over 17 amino acids. Germline V gives CDR1 LNHDA, CDR2 SQIVND (reference sequence). CDR3 bases: TGTGCCAGTAGTAGAACATCCGGGACAGCGAACACCGGGGAGCTGTTTTTT. Its protein is CASSRTSGTANTGELFF.

This clonotype was seen at least ten times. The gene calls are TRBV18 and TRBJ1-1; possible D gene TRBD1, 6 bases. There are 14 residues in the CDR3. Trimming shortened V by 3 bases and J by 4 bases, and 12 bases separated the two germline ends. From germline, CDR1 is KGHSH and CDR2 LQKENI. Here the CDR3 reads CASSPYREATEAFF. The CDR3 nucleotides are TGTGCCAGCTCACCTTACAGGGAGGCCACTGAAGCTTTCTTT.

This clonotype was recorded a few times. The V call is TRBV4-1, the J call TRBJ1-3; D gene unclear. V was cut by 1 base and J by 0 bases, with 10 bases left in between. The CDR3 runs to 16 residues. The germline V gene encodes CDR1 MGHRA and CDR2 YSYEKL. Written as DNA, the CDR3 is TGCGCCAGCAGCCAAGTGCAGGTCTACTCTGGAAACACCATATATTTT. The encoded protein is CASSQVQVYSGNTIYF.

This clonotype showed up many times. The rearrangement uses TRBV2 and TRBJ2-3; 7 bases are a match to TRBD2. This CDR3 comprises 13 residues. Trimming removed 7 bases from V and 6 bases from J; junction bases left unmatched: 7. CDR1 SNHLY and CDR2 FYNNEI come from the germline V gene. In DNA form, the CDR3 reads TGTGCCAGCAAGCGGGACCTGGAGGATACGCAGTATTTT. Translating it yields CASKRDLEDTQYF.

The sample holds many counts of this clonotype. V is TRBV5-1 and J is TRBJ2-1, with 8 bases that match TRBD1. The CDR3 runs to 14 residues. CDR1 is SGHRS and CDR2 is YFSETQ in the germline V gene. V lost 4 bases to trimming and J lost 6 bases; unmatched junction nucleotides: 6. The CDR3 DNA sequence: TGCGCCAGCAGCCCGGACAGGGTTGGCAATGAGCAGTTCTTC. As protein: CASSPDRVGNEQFF.

This clonotype was counted ten times or more. The rearrangement links TRBV28 to TRBJ2-3, with D unresolved. V gave up 3 bases and J gave up 0 bases, with 10 bases separating them. This CDR3 has 15 amino acids. Germline V gene lookup returns CDR1 MDHEN and CDR2 SYDVKM. The DNA for the CDR3 is TGTGCCAGCAGTTTTTTTGATTCTAGCACAGATACGCAGTATTTT. Translating it yields CASSFFDSSTDTQYF. The complete variable domain, with remaining parts taken from reference TRBV28 and TRBJ2-3, reads DVKVTQSSRYLVKRTGEKVFLECVQDMDHENMFWYRQDPGLGLRLIYFSYDVKMKEKGDIPEGYSVSREKKERFSLILESASTNQTSMYLCASSFFDSSTDTQYFGPGTRLTVL.

The CDR3 loop is CASSVGGQGSYEQYF. DNA of the CDR3: TGTGCCAGCAGCGTAGGAGGACAGGGCTCCTACGAGCAGTACTTC. The V gene is TRBV9, the J gene TRBJ2-7, with 8 bases aligning to TRBD1. V was pared by 0 bases and J by 0 bases, with 2 bases of the junction left unmatched. Per germline, CDR1 SGDLS and CDR2 YYNGEE. This CDR3 contains 15 residues.